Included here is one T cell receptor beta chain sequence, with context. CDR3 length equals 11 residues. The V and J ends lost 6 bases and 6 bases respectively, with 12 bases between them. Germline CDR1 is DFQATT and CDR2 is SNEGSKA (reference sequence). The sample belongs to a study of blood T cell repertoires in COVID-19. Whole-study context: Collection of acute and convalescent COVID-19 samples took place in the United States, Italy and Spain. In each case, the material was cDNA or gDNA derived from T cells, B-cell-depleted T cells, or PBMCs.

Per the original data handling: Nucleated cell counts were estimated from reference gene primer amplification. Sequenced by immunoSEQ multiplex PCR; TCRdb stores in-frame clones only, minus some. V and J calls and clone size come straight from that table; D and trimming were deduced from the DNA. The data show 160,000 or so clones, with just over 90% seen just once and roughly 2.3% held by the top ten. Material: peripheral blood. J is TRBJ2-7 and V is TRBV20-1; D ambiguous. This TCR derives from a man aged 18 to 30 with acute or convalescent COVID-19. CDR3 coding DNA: TGCAGTGCCTCAAGTAACGGCGAGCAGTACTTC. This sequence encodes CSASSNGEQYF.